Each of the 30 T cell receptor beta chains below was sequenced from the same sample in a study of identical twins. TCRdb processed the 5' RACE reads anew with MiXCR; each CDR3 protein has one entry. The sample yields just under 650,000 distinct CDR3 sequences, under 8.5% seen once. The same data also went into a second study, on yellow fever vaccine responses in identical twins.

Sequencing input: PBMCs. All receptors come from a woman under 30 in good health.

The CDR3 region has the DNA TGCGCCAGCCGCTCCAATCCCCTGGTGAACACTGAAGCTTTCTTT. Encoded protein: CASRSNPLVNTEAFF. The chain joins TRBV5-1 to TRBJ1-1; D remains ambiguous. V lost 7 bases, J lost 0 bases, and 16 bases lay in between. The CDR3 has 15 residues. Per germline, CDR1 SGHRS and CDR2 YFSETQ.

This chain links TRBV15 with TRBJ1-1; D perhaps matches TRBD1 (6 bases). V lost 0 bases and J 4 bases, leaving 15 bases between the germline ends. Looked up from germline, CDR1 is LNHNV and CDR2 is YYDKDF (reference sequence). The CDR3 length is 16 residues. Here the CDR3 DNA reads TGTGCCACCAGCAGAGATCGCAGGGGAGCGGGCACTGAAGCTTTCTTT. This translates into CATSRDRRGAGTEAFF.

The J gene is TRBJ2-1, the V gene TRBV27; TRBD2 agrees at 14 bases. The junction had 13 bases not matched to a gene; V was cut back by 6 bases and J by 3 bases. The CDR3 is made up of 19 amino acids. CDR1 is MNHEY, CDR2 SMNVEV, per germline (reference sequence). The CDR3 DNA follows: TGTGCCAGCAGCCGGCCGGGACTAGCGGGGGTAACCGGCTACAATGAGCAGTTCTTC. This gives the protein CASSRPGLAGVTGYNEQFF.

The J gene is TRBJ2-3, the V gene TRBV7-8; D remains ambiguous. V lost 1 base and J lost 2, with 10 bases in between. From germline, CDR1 is SGHVS and CDR2 FQNEAQ. The CDR3 consists of 15 residues. CDR3 nucleotides: TGTGCCAGCAGCTTAGAAGTCCGTAACACAGATACGCAGTATTTT. Translation: CASSLEVRNTDTQYF.

The chain uses TRBV11-1 and TRBJ1-1, with D possibly matching TRBD1 (6 bases). V was trimmed by 5 bases and J by 3 bases, leaving 19 bases between them. The CDR3 is made up of 16 amino acids. Germline V gene data show CDR1 as SGHAT and CDR2 as FQDESV (reference sequence). The CDR3 region is CASSLRQVPGDTEAFF. The CDR3 DNA reads as TGTGCCAGCAGCCTCAGACAGGTCCCGGGGGACACTGAAGCTTTCTTT.

The chain combines TRBV12-3 or TRBV12-4 with TRBJ1-1; perhaps TRBD1 as D (6 bases). Trimming shortened V by 7 bases and J by 1 base, and 13 bases separated the two germline ends. The CDR3 runs 14 residues. The chain's CDR3 is CASISRGGNTEAFF. CDR3 coding DNA: TGTGCCAGCATTTCTAGGGGGGGGAACACTGAAGCTTTCTTT.

This chain joins TRBV5-1 and TRBJ2-7; 11 nucleotides agree with TRBD1. The CDR3 runs 15 residues. V gave up 0 bases and J gave up 7 bases; unmatched junction bases: 6. Germline V gene data show CDR1 as SGHRS and CDR2 as YFSETQ. CDR3 amino acids: CASSLDGQGAWEQYV. The CDR3 bases are TGCGCCAGCAGCTTGGATGGACAGGGGGCATGGGAGCAGTACGTC.

The sample holds a few counts of this clonotype. V and J are TRBV18 and TRBJ1-5, with 7 positions matching TRBD1. Germline CDR1 KGHSH, CDR2 LQKENI. J was trimmed by 7 bases and V by 6 bases; bases with no gene match: 6. The CDR3 runs to 13 residues. CDR3 in DNA: TGTGCCAGCTCCCCAGGGGGTGAGCAGCCCCAGCATTTT. Encoded protein: CASSPGGEQPQHF.

This chain joins TRBV5-1 and TRBJ2-7; TRBD1 aligns across 9 bases. The CDR3 has 15 amino acids. Germline CDR1 is SGHRS and CDR2 is YFSETQ. With 0 bases clipped from V and 3 bases from J, the junction kept 4 bases outside the gene matches. The CDR3 DNA reads as TGCGCCAGCAGCTTGGGGACAGGGGCTCTCTACGAGCAGTACTTC. Amino acid sequence: CASSLGTGALYEQYF.

V gene TRBV24-1 combines with J gene TRBJ2-1, with 8 bases lining up with TRBD2. The ends lost 5 bases at V and 9 bases at J; junction bases unmatched: 8. The CDR3 contains 14 residues. The germline V gene encodes CDR1 KGHDR and CDR2 SFDVKD. The CDR3 sequence: CATSAVGGAAEQFF. CDR3 nucleotide sequence: TGTGCCACCAGTGCGGTCGGGGGGGCCGCTGAGCAGTTCTTC.

Only a few counts were recorded for this clonotype. The chain uses TRBV27 and TRBJ2-1, with 8 bases aligning to TRBD1. Germline assignment: CDR1 MNHEY and CDR2 SMNVEV (reference sequence). The CDR3 consists of 15 residues. The V and J ends lost 2 bases and 9 bases, in that order; junction bases with no gene match: 9. The CDR3 nucleotides read TGTGCCAGCAGTTTAGTTCAGGGGGCGCACGGTGAGCAGTTCTTC. Its protein is CASSLVQGAHGEQFF.

The table lists this clonotype with many counts. This rearrangement joins TRBV20-1 to TRBJ2-7; 7 nucleotides line up with TRBD2. This CDR3 spans 13 amino acids. CDR1 and CDR2 from the germline V gene are DFQATT and SNEGSKA (reference sequence). The junction had 6 bases not matched to a gene; V was cut back by 3 bases and J by 4 bases. CDR3 DNA: TGCAGTGCTAGTCCCGGGACTATTTACGAGCAGTACTTC. It yields the protein CSASPGTIYEQYF.

The sample holds many counts of this clonotype. The chain has TRBV4-2 and TRBJ2-1; possibly TRBD1 for D (6 bases). This CDR3 region has 14 residues. Germline CDR1 is LGHNA and CDR2 is YNFKEQ. Trimming shortened V by 1 base and J by 5 bases, and 9 bases separated the two germline ends. CDR3 region: CASSQGRDNNEQFF. The DNA of the CDR3 is TGTGCCAGCAGCCAAGGCAGGGACAACAATGAGCAGTTCTTC.

This clonotype was found many times. The CDR3 is CASSAPGGRNQPQHF. Here the CDR3 DNA reads TGTGCCAGCAGTGCCCCGGGGGGGCGGAATCAGCCCCAGCATTTT. This chain uses TRBV28 with TRBJ1-5, with D perhaps TRBD1 (6 bases). The CDR3 is 15 amino acids. V lost 5 bases and J 4 bases, leaving 15 bases between the germline ends. Germline V gene data show CDR1 as MDHEN and CDR2 as SYDVKM.

The gene calls are TRBV20-1 and TRBJ1-2; 8 positions agree with TRBD1. This CDR3 region has 16 residues. V lost 6 bases and J lost 6; bases outside the gene matches: 18. CDR1 is DFQATT and CDR2 is SNEGSKA in the germline V gene (reference sequence). In DNA form, the CDR3 reads TGCAGTGCAAGGGACAGGATTATGTCGGCCGCAGATGGCTACACCTTC. Translation: CSARDRIMSAADGYTF.

This clonotype was observed a few times. The CDR3 nucleotides are TGTGCCAGCACCCGGAGGAGGGCCAAAAATGAAAAACTGTTTTTT. Amino acids: CASTRRRAKNEKLFF. The chain has TRBV6-1 and TRBJ1-4, with D unresolved. Trimming removed 7 bases at V and 5 bases at J, with 17 bases between. Looked up from germline, CDR1 is MNHNS and CDR2 is SASEGT. This CDR3 spans 15 amino acids.

This clonotype was found a few times. V usage is TRBV20-1 and J usage is TRBJ1-1; TRBD1 is a possible D gene (6 bases). The CDR3 loop spans 14 amino acids. Per germline, CDR1 DFQATT and CDR2 SNEGSKA (reference sequence). The ends were cut back, 4 bases at V and 1 base at J, with 13 bases in the middle. The chain's CDR3 is CSANPPDRNTEAFF. The CDR3 DNA reads TGCAGTGCTAACCCACCGGACAGGAACACTGAAGCTTTCTTT.

This clonotype was detected ten times or more. The J gene is TRBJ2-5, the V gene TRBV12-3 or TRBV12-4; TRBD2 matches at 7 bases. The CDR3 consists of 16 residues. The V and J ends lost 7 bases and 4 bases, in that order; junction bases with no gene match: 15. CDR3 DNA: TGTGCCAGCACCCAGAGACTAGCCCCAAGGGGAGAGACCCAGTACTTC. This gives the protein CASTQRLAPRGETQYF.

This clonotype was detected ten times or more. V usage is TRBV3-1 and J usage is TRBJ1-1; D is ambiguous. The V and J ends lost 1 base and 5 bases respectively, with 8 bases between them. Germline V lookup: CDR1 LGHDT, CDR2 YNNKEL (reference sequence). The CDR3 extends over 13 amino acids. CDR3 DNA sequence: TGTGCCAGCAGCCAAGTAGGGTGGACTGAAGCTTTCTTT. Translated: CASSQVGWTEAFF. The full variable domain, rest sourced from reference TRBV3-1 and TRBJ1-1, is DTAVSQTPKYLVTQMGNDKSIKCEQNLGHDTMYWYKQDSKKFLKIMFSYNNKELIINETVPNRFSPKSPDKAHLNLHINSLELGDSAVYFCASSQVGWTEAFFGQGTRLTVV.

V and J are TRBV2 and TRBJ1-3; D possibly corresponds to TRBD1 (5 bases). The CDR3 has 15 amino acids. Trimming left V 3 bases short and J 0 bases short, with 9 bases between. The germline V gene encodes CDR1 SNHLY and CDR2 FYNNEI. The CDR3 DNA sequence: TGTGCCAGCAGTGATGTGACAGTCTCTGGAAACACCATATATTTT. Translated: CASSDVTVSGNTIYF.

V usage is TRBV4-1 and J usage is TRBJ1-6; D is possibly TRBD1 (6 bases). The germline V gene has CDR1 MGHRA and CDR2 YSYEKL. V lost 2 bases and J lost 5, with 13 bases in between. This CDR3 comprises 16 residues. The CDR3 is CASSQMSQGNNSPLHF. CDR3 sequence (DNA): TGCGCCAGCAGCCAAATGTCGCAGGGGAATAATTCACCCCTCCACTTT.

With regard to this clonotype: One end of the junction does not line up with germline, which may come from a read error. The chain couples TRBV5-5 to TRBJ1-5; 8 bases are shared with TRBD1. Germline values: CDR1 SGHKS, CDR2 YYEKEE (reference sequence). The CDR3 consists of 14 residues. The CDR3 is CASSLDREDQPQHF. The CDR3 DNA is TGTGCCAGCAGTTTGGACAGGGAAGATCAGCCCCAGCATTTT.

At least ten counts were recorded for this clonotype. V usage is TRBV5-1 and J usage is TRBJ2-1; no clear D gene. Germline V gives CDR1 SGHRS, CDR2 YFSETQ. V was pared by 0 bases and J by 6 bases, with 10 bases between. This CDR3 has 14 amino acids. The CDR3 DNA reads as TGCGCCAGCAGCTTGGATAACGCCCTCAATGAGCAGTTCTTC. It is translated as CASSLDNALNEQFF.

The J gene is TRBJ1-1, the V gene TRBV27; 7 bases agree with TRBD1. Germline-derived CDR1 and CDR2 are MNHEY and SMNVEV (reference sequence). Trimming at V came to 5 bases and at J to 0 bases, leaving 15 bases not matched to a gene. The CDR3 is 18 amino acids. The DNA of the CDR3 is TGTGCCAGCAGTACCTACACAGGGGTCGCCTCCGTGAACACTGAAGCTTTCTTT. This translates into CASSTYTGVASVNTEAFF.

This clonotype was seen more than once but under ten times. V is TRBV20-1 and J is TRBJ1-6, with D possibly being TRBD1 (6 bases). The V end lost 6 bases, the J end lost 7 bases, and 16 bases lay between the germline ends. There are 14 residues in the CDR3. The germline V gene encodes CDR1 DFQATT and CDR2 SNEGSKA (reference sequence). CDR3 DNA sequence: TGCAGTGCGCCCCCGGACAGAACGAATTCACCCCTCCACTTT. This sequence encodes CSAPPDRTNSPLHF.

This clonotype was observed at least ten times. The rearrangement links TRBV25-1 to TRBJ2-5; tentatively, D is TRBD1 (6 bases). Germline V gene lookup returns CDR1 MGHDK and CDR2 SYGVNS. The CDR3 has 13 residues. V was pared by 4 bases and J by 4 bases, with 10 bases between. CDR3 residues: CASSGGLGETQYF. CDR3 nucleotide sequence: TGTGCCAGCAGTGGGGGGCTCGGAGAGACCCAGTACTTC.

This clonotype was counted once. The chain is built from TRBV3-1 and TRBJ2-1; no definite D call. Trimming cost V 1 base and J 3 bases, with 16 bases left between them. The CDR3 length is 17 residues. CDR1 and CDR2 from the germline V gene are LGHDT and YNNKEL (reference sequence). The CDR3 DNA is TGTGCCAGCAGCCAAGGAGTCCGTTTGACACACTACAATGAGCAGTTCTTC. The encoded protein is CASSQGVRLTHYNEQFF.

J is TRBJ2-7 and V is TRBV7-9; 7 bases fit TRBD2. J gave up 1 base and V 3 bases, and 3 bases lay outside the gene matches. Germline V gene sequence: CDR1 SEHNR, CDR2 FQNEAQ (reference sequence). The CDR3 extends over 14 amino acids. The CDR3 loop reads CASSFGGGSYEQYF. The CDR3 region has the DNA TGTGCCAGCAGCTTTGGGGGAGGGTCCTACGAGCAGTACTTC.

This clonotype was counted between two and nine times. The genes are TRBV12-3 or TRBV12-4 and TRBJ2-3, with 10 bases that match TRBD1. This CDR3 has 18 amino acids. V lost 5 bases and J lost 2; bases outside the gene matches: 13. CDR3 nucleotide sequence: TGTGCCAGCAGTACCAGGACAGGGGGTATACTGAACACAGATACGCAGTATTTT. This translates into CASSTRTGGILNTDTQYF.

This chain uses TRBV27 with TRBJ2-7, with 7 bases that match TRBD1. Germline V gene data show CDR1 as MNHEY and CDR2 as SMNVEV (reference sequence). This CDR3 is built from 13 residues. With V trimmed by 5 bases and J by 4 bases, 5 bases remained unmatched. The CDR3 DNA follows: TGTGCCAGCAGTCTACAGGGGTGGTACGAGCAGTACGTC. Protein sequence: CASSLQGWYEQYV.